These 10 T cell receptor beta chains originate from one sample sequenced in a study of shared T cell receptors in the human thymus. TCRdb keeps only in-frame clones here, not all; method: immunoSEQ multiplex PCR. The sample has some 400,000 clones, 95% seen once. The sequencing sample was made of thymocytes. These TCRs come from a human donor.

J is TRBJ2-1 and V is TRBV4-2, with D tentatively TRBD1 (6 bases). The CDR3 sequence is 23 residues long. CDR1 is LGHNA, CDR2 YNFKEQ, per germline. The V end was cut by 1 base, the J end by 0 bases, with 31 bases between. The CDR3 sequence is CASSQALSISTGHSSSSYNEQFF. Written as DNA, the CDR3 is TGTGCCAGCAGCCAAGCTCTGTCCATATCGACAGGCCACTCCTCTAGCTCCTACAATGAGCAGTTCTTC.

The chain recombines TRBV6-1 with TRBJ1-5, with D maybe TRBD1 (6 bases). From germline, CDR1 is MNHNS and CDR2 SASEGT. The CDR3 sequence is 19 residues long. V lost 1 base and J lost 0, with 19 bases in between. The CDR3, as DNA: TGTGCCAGCAGTGAAGAAGGGGGGCCGAGCTTCCATAGCAATCAGCCCCAGCATTTT. It codes for CASSEEGGPSFHSNQPQHF.

The genes are TRBV7-9 and TRBJ2-2; 8 nucleotides match TRBD2. This CDR3 is built from 13 residues. With 8 bases clipped from V and 5 bases from J, the junction kept 4 bases outside the gene matches. Germline values: CDR1 SEHNR, CDR2 FQNEAQ (reference sequence). The CDR3 DNA reads TGTGCCAGCGGGATAGCGGGGACCGGGGAGCTGTTTTTT. Amino acids: CASGIAGTGELFF.

This CDR3 is CASSQAYQVRGNTEAFF. The CDR3 DNA is TGTGCCAGCAGCCAAGCGTACCAGGTTCGGGGGAACACTGAAGCTTTCTTT. V is TRBV14 and J is TRBJ1-1; D gene unclear. This CDR3 comprises 17 residues. Germline CDR1 and CDR2: SGHDN and FVKESK. Trimming shortened V by 1 base and J by 1 base, and 16 bases separated the two germline ends. The whole variable domain, filled in from reference TRBV14 and TRBJ1-1, reads EAGVTQFPSHSVIEKGQTVTLRCDPISGHDNLYWYRRVMGKEIKFLLHFVKESKQDESGMPNNRFLAERTGGTYSTLKVQPAELEDSGVYFCASSQAYQVRGNTEAFFGQGTRLTVV.

Here the CDR3 reads CASSFLPGLAGVNEQFF. CDR3 DNA sequence: TGTGCCAGCAGTTTTCTCCCGGGACTAGCGGGAGTCAATGAGCAGTTCTTC. V and J are TRBV27 and TRBJ2-1; 14 bases line up with TRBD2. Trimming cost V 3 bases and J 6 bases; bases outside gene matches: 7. Germline V gene data show CDR1 as MNHEY and CDR2 as SMNVEV (reference sequence). The CDR3 length is 17 residues.

J is TRBJ2-2 and V is TRBV7-2; 8 bases align to TRBD1. The CDR3 runs 16 residues. V gave up 3 bases and J gave up 0 bases; unmatched junction bases: 3. Germline lookup yields CDR1 SGHTA and CDR2 FQGNSA. Here the CDR3 DNA reads TGTGCCAGCAGCTTCAGACAGGGGCCGAACACCGGGGAGCTGTTTTTT. This encodes CASSFRQGPNTGELFF.

The chain uses TRBV7-9 and TRBJ1-2; D not resolved. Germline CDR1 and CDR2: SEHNR and FQNEAQ (reference sequence). The V and J ends lost 3 bases and 6 bases respectively, with 8 bases between them. The CDR3 extends over 12 amino acids. CDR3 region: CASSFLQHGYTF. The DNA of the CDR3 is TGTGCCAGCAGCTTTCTTCAACATGGCTACACCTTC.

The rearrangement uses TRBV14 and TRBJ2-1; 9 nucleotides match TRBD2. The V and J ends lost 0 bases and 4 bases, in that order; junction bases with no gene match: 4. Germline CDR1 reads SGHDN; CDR2 reads FVKESK. This CDR3 has 16 residues. The CDR3 sequence is CASSQDRTSEYNEQFF. CDR3 nucleotide sequence: TGTGCCAGCAGCCAAGATAGGACTAGCGAATACAATGAGCAGTTCTTC.

The J gene is TRBJ2-7, the V gene TRBV5-1, with 9 positions matching TRBD2. The V gene's germline CDR1 is SGHRS and CDR2 YFSETQ. Germline trimming cut 3 bases from V and 0 bases from J; bases unmatched to any gene: 19. This CDR3 contains 20 residues. The CDR3 DNA sequence: TGCGCCAGCAGCTCCTACTTAGCGGGAGTCGGGGATTATAGCTCCTACGAGCAGTACTTC. Its translation is CASSSYLAGVGDYSSYEQYF.

This clone was recorded once. The chain joins TRBV27 to TRBJ2-7; perhaps TRBD2 as D (6 bases). This CDR3 is built from 17 residues. Germline V gene lookup returns CDR1 MNHEY and CDR2 SMNVEV (reference sequence). The germline V and J ends were trimmed by 3 bases and 0 bases, with 18 bases remaining between them. CDR3 amino acids: CASSFHAGGEDSYEQYF. For the CDR3, the DNA is TGTGCCAGCAGTTTCCACGCCGGAGGGGAGGACTCCTACGAGCAGTACTTC.